This T cell receptor (beta chain) was captured in a study of cytomegalovirus exposure and HLA in healthy donors. Primers: 60 Vbeta forward and 13 Jbeta reverse. Produced via immunoSEQ multiplex PCR; TCRdb's table is partial and in-frame only. There are about 180,000 clones in the sample; almost 80% occur only once, and about 6.4% lies in the top ten. This clone was detected once. This clonotype was obtained from a man in his forties in good health and CMV-seropositive. Sequenced material: PBMCs.

The CDR3 DNA is TGTGCTAGTGCCTCAGGGGGTGGAAACACCATATATTTT. Amino acids: CASASGGGNTIYF. The rearrangement links TRBV12-5 to TRBJ1-3; 7 nucleotides align to TRBD1. J lost 3 bases, V lost 7 bases, and 3 bases had no gene match. CDR1 is LGHNT, CDR2 FRNRAP, per germline. The CDR3 covers 13 residues.